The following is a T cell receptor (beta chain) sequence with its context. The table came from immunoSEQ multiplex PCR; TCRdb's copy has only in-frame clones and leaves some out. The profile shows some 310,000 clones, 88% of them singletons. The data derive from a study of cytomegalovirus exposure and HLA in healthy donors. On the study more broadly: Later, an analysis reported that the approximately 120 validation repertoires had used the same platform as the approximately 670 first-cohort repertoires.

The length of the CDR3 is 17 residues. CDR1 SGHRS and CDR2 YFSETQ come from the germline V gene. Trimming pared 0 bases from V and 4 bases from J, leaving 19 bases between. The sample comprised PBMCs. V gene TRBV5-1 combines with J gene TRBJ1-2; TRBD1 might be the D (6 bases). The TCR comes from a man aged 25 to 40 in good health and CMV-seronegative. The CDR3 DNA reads TGCGCCAGCAGCTTGGACGCCCCCGGACAGCAACTCTATGGCTACACCTTC. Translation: CASSLDAPGQQLYGYTF.